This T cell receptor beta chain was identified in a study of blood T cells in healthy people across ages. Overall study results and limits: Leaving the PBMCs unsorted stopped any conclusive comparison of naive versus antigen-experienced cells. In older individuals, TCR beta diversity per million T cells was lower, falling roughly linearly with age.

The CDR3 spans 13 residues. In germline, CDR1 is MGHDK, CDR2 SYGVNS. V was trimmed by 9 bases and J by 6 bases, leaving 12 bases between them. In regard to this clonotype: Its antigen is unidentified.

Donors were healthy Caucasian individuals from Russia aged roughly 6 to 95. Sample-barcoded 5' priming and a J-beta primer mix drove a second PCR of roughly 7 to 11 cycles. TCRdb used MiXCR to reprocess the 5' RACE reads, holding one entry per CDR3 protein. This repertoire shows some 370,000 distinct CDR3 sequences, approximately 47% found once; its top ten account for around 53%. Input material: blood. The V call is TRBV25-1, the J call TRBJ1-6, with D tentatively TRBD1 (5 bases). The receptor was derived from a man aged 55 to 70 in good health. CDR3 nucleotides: TGTGCCAGTTCCCGGGACGTTAATTCACCCCTCCACTTT. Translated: CASSRDVNSPLHF.